These 24 T cell receptor beta chains were sequenced from one sample in a study. Data came from immunoSEQ multiplex PCR; TCRdb stores just in-frame clones and leaves some out. The table shows some 70,000 clones, with 85% to 95% occurring only once. Sequenced sample: PBMCs. Receptors were obtained from a man aged 35-49 years with rheumatoid arthritis.

This sequence joins TRBV28 and TRBJ1-1; TRBD1 is a possible D gene (5 bases). Germline lookup yields CDR1 MDHEN and CDR2 SYDVKM. This CDR3 has 16 amino acids. V dropped 1 base and J dropped 1 base, with 13 bases sitting between them. The CDR3 coding sequence is TGTGCCAGCAGTTTATCGTCCGCAGGGTCGAACACTGAAGCTTTCTTT. Translating it yields CASSLSSAGSNTEAFF.

The chain carries TRBV6-6 and TRBJ1-1; no clear D. The V gene's germline CDR1 is MNHNY and CDR2 SVGAGI (reference sequence). Trimming left V 6 bases short and J 1 base short, with 0 bases between. This CDR3 spans 10 amino acids. CDR3 in amino acids: CASRNTEAFF. Written as DNA, the CDR3 is TGTGCCAGCAGGAACACTGAAGCTTTCTTT.

The chain's CDR3 is CASSHPRVGGLPDTQYF. CDR3 nucleotide sequence: TGCGCCAGCAGCCACCCACGTGTGGGGGGGCTCCCAGATACGCAGTATTTT. The gene calls are TRBV4-1 and TRBJ2-3, with D tentatively TRBD2 (7 bases). The CDR3 contains 17 residues. Germline V gives CDR1 MGHRA, CDR2 YSYEKL. V lost 3 bases, J lost 4 bases, and 20 bases lay in between.

The chain joins TRBV6-5 to TRBJ2-1; possible D gene TRBD1, 5 bases. The CDR3 consists of 13 residues. Per the germline V gene, CDR1 is MNHEY and CDR2 is SVGAGI. V lost 7 bases and J lost 3, with 10 bases in between. The CDR3 DNA sequence: TGTGCCAGCACCAGGGCAGTCTACAATGAGCAGTTCTTC. Protein: CASTRAVYNEQFF.

The chain links TRBV5-1 to TRBJ2-2; D might be TRBD2 (6 bases). CDR3 length equals 15 residues. V shed 4 bases and J shed 1 base, with 11 bases lying between them. CDR1 is SGHRS, CDR2 YFSETQ, per germline. CDR3 sequence (DNA): TGCGCCAGCAGCGTGGGACTCCAGAACACCGGGGAGCTGTTTTTT. It yields the protein CASSVGLQNTGELFF.

This chain links TRBV14 with TRBJ2-5; TRBD2 aligns across 15 bases. Germline CDR1 SGHDN, CDR2 FVKESK. V lost 4 bases and J lost 5; bases outside the gene matches: 8. The CDR3 has 17 amino acids. CDR3 sequence reads: CASSPRTSGRVEETQYF. In DNA form, the CDR3 reads TGTGCCAGCAGCCCAAGGACTAGCGGGAGGGTTGAGGAGACCCAGTACTTC.

This sequence joins TRBV14 and TRBJ1-1; unclear D gene. The CDR3 has 13 amino acids. Germline V gene lookup returns CDR1 SGHDN and CDR2 FVKESK. The germline V and J ends were trimmed by 0 bases and 8 bases, with 10 bases remaining between them. The CDR3: CASSQDRQTEAFF. The CDR3 bases are TGTGCCAGCAGCCAAGATAGGCAGACAGAAGCTTTCTTT.

The chain is built from TRBV5-1 and TRBJ2-3; 8 bases match TRBD2. The CDR3 totals 16 residues. The V gene's germline CDR1 is SGHRS and CDR2 YFSETQ. J gave up 0 bases and V 2 bases, and 5 bases lay outside the gene matches. The CDR3 spells CASSFGSSGSTDTQYF. Here the CDR3 DNA reads TGCGCCAGCAGCTTCGGCTCTAGCGGGAGCACAGATACGCAGTATTTT.

The gene calls are TRBV6-5 and TRBJ1-4; D call uncertain. V gave up 0 bases and J gave up 7 bases, with 3 bases separating them. The CDR3 runs 12 residues. CDR1 is MNHEY, CDR2 SVGAGI, per germline. CDR3 nucleotides: TGTGCCAGCAGTTACTCGGGTGAAAAACTGTTTTTT. Amino acids: CASSYSGEKLFF.

The chain couples TRBV5-6 to TRBJ2-1; D not certain. Trimming took 4 bases from V and 4 from J, leaving 9 bases between them. The CDR3 length is 13 residues. Germline CDR1 SGHDT, CDR2 YYEEEE. The CDR3 coding sequence is TGTGCCAGCAGCAGAAGGCTATACAATGAGCAGTTCTTC. Protein: CASSRRLYNEQFF.

The genes are TRBV7-9 and TRBJ2-7; TRBD1 matches at 9 bases. From germline, CDR1 is SEHNR and CDR2 FQNEAQ (reference sequence). This CDR3 has 16 residues. With 5 bases clipped from V and 3 bases from J, the junction kept 11 bases outside the gene matches. CDR3 nucleotide sequence: TGTGCCAGCAGCCCACTAAGGGGACAGGGTCTCTACGAGCAGTACTTC. Its protein product is CASSPLRGQGLYEQYF.

The chain employs TRBV18 and TRBJ2-7; the match to TRBD1 covers 8 bases. Germline values: CDR1 KGHSH, CDR2 LQKENI. This CDR3 spans 17 amino acids. The ends lost 1 base at V and 0 bases at J; junction bases unmatched: 8. CDR3 region: CASSPLSGGSSSYEQYF. CDR3 DNA sequence: TGTGCCAGCTCACCACTTTCAGGGGGCTCTAGCTCCTACGAGCAGTACTTC.

The rearrangement links TRBV19 to TRBJ1-1, with a tentative D call TRBD1 (5 bases). The CDR3 runs to 12 residues. Germline values: CDR1 LNHDA, CDR2 SQIVND (reference sequence). Trimming pared 6 bases from V and 10 bases from J, leaving 15 bases between. The CDR3 DNA follows: TGTGCCAGTAGACCTCCCCAGGGTGCAGCTTTCTTT. This codes for CASRPPQGAAFF.

This rearrangement joins TRBV5-1 to TRBJ2-7, with a weak D call TRBD1 (5 bases). Trimming took off 4 bases at V and 2 bases at J, with 13 bases between the two ends. The CDR3 is made up of 14 amino acids. CDR1 is SGHRS and CDR2 is YFSETQ in the germline V gene. The DNA for the CDR3 is TGCGCCAGCAGCGGGCAGGGTTTTCCCTACGAGCAGTACTTC. Translating gives CASSGQGFPYEQYF.

The chain links TRBV2 to TRBJ2-3; D is perhaps TRBD1 or TRBD2 (6 bases each). Looked up from germline, CDR1 is SNHLY and CDR2 is FYNNEI. V was cut by 2 bases and J by 5 bases, with 17 bases left in between. The CDR3 runs 16 residues. This chain's CDR3 is CASSEQMGGNGDTQYF. The CDR3 region has the DNA TGTGCCAGCAGTGAACAGATGGGGGGCAATGGAGATACGCAGTATTTT.

V gene TRBV19 combines with J gene TRBJ2-7; TRBD2 aligns across 8 bases. CDR1 is LNHDA, CDR2 SQIVND, per germline (reference sequence). J was trimmed by 0 bases and V by 6 bases; bases with no gene match: 7. The CDR3 consists of 15 residues. CDR3 protein: CASSSLAESSYEQYF. CDR3 nucleotides: TGTGCCAGTAGCTCACTAGCGGAAAGCTCCTACGAGCAGTACTTC.

This sequence joins TRBV25-1 and TRBJ2-3, with 10 bases matching TRBD2. CDR3 size: 15 residues. J lost 1 base, V lost 5 bases, and 3 bases had no gene match. Germline lookup yields CDR1 MGHDK and CDR2 SYGVNS. CDR3 nucleotide sequence: TGTGCCAGCAGTCACGGACTAGCGGGCACAGATACGCAGTATTTT. This sequence encodes CASSHGLAGTDTQYF.

The V gene is TRBV11-3, the J gene TRBJ2-2; no definite D call. The V and J ends lost 1 base and 2 bases respectively, with 5 bases between them. Germline V gene lookup returns CDR1 SGHNT and CDR2 YENEEA. The CDR3 spans 14 residues. CDR3 DNA: TGTGCCAGCAGCTTAGCGTCCAACACCGGGGAGCTGTTTTTT. Translation: CASSLASNTGELFF. The full variable domain, rest sourced from reference TRBV11-3 and TRBJ2-2, is EAGVVQSPRYKIIEKKQPVAFWCNPISGHNTLYWYLQNLGQGPELLIRYENEEAVDDSQLPKDRFSAERLKGVDSTLKIQPAELGDSAVYLCASSLASNTGELFFGEGSRLTVL.

J is TRBJ2-3 and V is TRBV19; TRBD2 aligns across 12 bases. CDR1 and CDR2 (germline): LNHDA, SQIVND (reference sequence). With 3 bases clipped from V and 3 bases from J, the junction kept 1 base outside the gene matches. This CDR3 is 15 amino acids long. The chain's CDR3 is CASSILAGGTDTQYF. CDR3 in DNA: TGTGCCAGTAGTATCCTAGCGGGGGGGACAGATACGCAGTATTTT.

In its sample, this clone was seen a few times. The V gene is TRBV27, the J gene TRBJ1-6, with D possibly TRBD1 on 5 matching bases. The CDR3 length is 19 residues. The germline V gene has CDR1 MNHEY and CDR2 SMNVEV (reference sequence). V dropped 5 bases and J dropped 6 bases, with 26 bases sitting between them. CDR3 coding DNA: TGTGCCAGCAGTCTGCGCCCGCCTACAGGTCTTAATAGTAATTCACCCCTCCACTTT. Translated: CASSLRPPTGLNSNSPLHF.

The chain links TRBV24-1 to TRBJ2-1; 9 bases line up with TRBD2. Losses at the gene ends were 4 bases for V and 10 bases for J; bases not matched to a gene: 13. CDR3 size: 16 residues. CDR1 and CDR2 from the germline V gene are KGHDR and SFDVKD. CDR3 sequence (DNA): TGTGCCACCAGTGAACAACACGGACTAGCGAGTGGGGAGCAGTTCTTC. This sequence encodes CATSEQHGLASGEQFF.

V gene TRBV14 combines with J gene TRBJ2-2, with D uncertain. Germline V gene lookup returns CDR1 SGHDN and CDR2 FVKESK. The length of the CDR3 is 14 residues. V lost 0 bases to trimming and J lost 6 bases, with 8 bases between them. In DNA form, the CDR3 reads TGTGCCAGCAGCCAAGAAACAGCGTCCGGGGAGCTGTTTTTT. Translated: CASSQETASGELFF.

CDR3 amino acids: CASSIGEVGRELFF. The CDR3 DNA reads TGTGCCAGTAGTATCGGGGAAGTGGGCCGGGAGCTGTTTTTT. The chain carries TRBV19 and TRBJ2-2; D might be TRBD2 (5 bases). Germline V gene lookup returns CDR1 LNHDA and CDR2 SQIVND (reference sequence). This CDR3 has 14 amino acids. Trimming left V 3 bases short and J 9 bases short, with 14 bases between.

The chain carries TRBV5-4 and TRBJ2-6; D is unclear. Between the trimmed V and J ends, which lost 4 bases and 1 base, there was a span of 9 bases. The germline V gene has CDR1 SGHNT and CDR2 YYREEE (reference sequence). This CDR3 is built from 15 residues. The CDR3 loop is CASSQTYSGANVLTF. The CDR3 bases are TGTGCCAGCAGCCAAACTTATTCTGGGGCCAACGTCCTGACTTTC.